This T cell receptor (beta chain) appears in the sequencing data of a study of blood T cell repertoires in COVID-19 (dated by TCRdb to about 2020). About the study as a whole: Collaborator samples came from the United States, Italy and Spain and covered acute and convalescent phases of COVID-19. The material from the prospective study consisted of cDNA or gDNA derived from T cells, B-cell-depleted T cells, or PBMCs. Deeply sampled blood TCRbeta repertoires from subjects exposed to, actively infected with, or recovered from COVID-19 were included in the dataset. A freely available public database, intended as a resource for researchers studying the immune response to SARS-CoV-2, is where the repertoires were released. The samples were drawn from two sources: the first 160 participants of the ongoing ImmuneRACE study, and over 950 subjects contributed by 6 global collaborators. The sample metadata nearly always contained a de-identified subject ID, COVID-19 status, age in years and sex. Where available, HLA class I and class II types were obtained from metadata supplied by the sample provider rather than from assay-based typing. Results and caveats for the whole study, not just this receptor: Clinical and demographic metadata were provided uncurated, with the amount varying by source and participant.

TCRbeta CDR3 regions were amplified from genomic DNA by means of the immunoSEQ Assay, a bias-controlled multiplex PCR. In the paper's pipeline: The number of nucleated cells in each sample was estimated by amplification of reference gene primers within the assay. To quantify the absolute abundance of each unique TCRbeta CDR3 rearrangement, sequence reads were collapsed and filtered. For each sample, productive Simpson clonality was calculated as the square root of Simpson's diversity index across productive rearrangements. In TCRdb, the immuneACCESS table is reduced to in-frame sequences with V and J assigned. These tables do not hold every clone; where another copy was compared, an unresolved V gene accounts for under half, and the others remain unexplained. Clone size and the V and J calls come from that table; the DNA yielded D and trimming. Across this sample there are some 130,000 clones, with around 80% seen only once. Of the sample, approximately 11% falls within the top ten clones.

In regard to this clone: Which antigen it targets is not known. One end of the junction fails to match germline, which may point to a read error.

The CDR3 runs 12 residues from the cysteine to the phenylalanine. Just the 36-base CDR3 DNA is kept, in frame starting at base 1. Reading the germline V gene gives CDR1 SGHRS and CDR2 YFSETQ. Another Seattle source contributed samples from volunteer blood donors who had recovered from COVID-19. Whole blood was collected in K2EDTA tubes by collaborating institutions according to the institutions' own protocols. For TCRbeta analysis, collaborators shipped samples in one of three forms: frozen whole blood, isolated PBMCs, or DNA extracted from either of those sample types. The clonotype was recovered from a man in his sixties who had recovered from COVID-19. The chain links TRBV5-1 with TRBJ2-5; matching of 5 bases hints at TRBD1 as the D gene. The sequenced sample consisted of peripheral blood. This receptor carries the CDR3 CASSQGLEAQYF. The base sequence is TGCGCCAGCAGTCAGGGTCTAGAGGCCCAGTACTTC.